This entry concerns a single T cell receptor beta chain. This clonotype came up many times. The antigen it recognizes is unknown. Base qualities were left out, and no much larger clone turns up one base away. V ends up 5 bases short and J 6 bases short, with an unmatched junction base count of 18. CDR1 and CDR2 (SGHVS, FQNEAQ) derive from the germline V gene. The CDR3, cysteine through phenylalanine, is 18 amino acids long. Only CDR3 DNA is held: 54 bases, read in frame from base 1. This specimen comes from a study of T cells in Graves' hyperthyroidism and ophthalmopathy (dated by TCRdb to the late 2010s). About the full investigation: Peripheral blood was collected at initial diagnosis, before any treatment. To identify TCR V-J signatures that set the groups apart, the researchers used a discovery cohort of more than 95 patients, made up of roughly 40 with Graves' ophthalmopathy and 55 to 65 with stable Graves' hyperthyroidism. Prospective prediction of ophthalmopathy was tested in an independent validation cohort of fewer than 20 hyperthyroidism patients and 15 to 17 patients who later progressed to ophthalmopathy. The approximately 98 discovery patients were randomly divided into training and test sets at a 7:3 ratio. The study also compared thyroid tissue and blood T-cell repertoires from several Graves' hyperthyroidism patients. Following sampling, methimazole starting at 30 mg daily was given to hyperthyroidism patients, and high-dose intravenous methylprednisolone was given to ophthalmopathy patients. According to the paper, TCR Vbeta CDR3 sequencing was carried out on 135 peripheral blood samples, which came from approximately 43 ophthalmopathy, approximately 78 hyperthyroidism and approximately 17 progressor patients.

General findings and caveats noted by the study authors: Most expanded thyroid clonotypes (frequency above 0.001) were also found in blood, which suggests that blood repertoires may mirror thyroid immune responses. Sample size was not statistically predetermined, and blinding of investigators to group allocation was not performed. In validation, the model predicted progression to ophthalmopathy a median of 6.5 months before onset, with roughly 70% sensitivity and more than 72% specificity. In cross-validation, a model built on a 13 V-J signature told ophthalmopathy apart from stable hyperthyroidism with 87.88% sensitivity and roughly 81% specificity, and in testing the same model reached 80%/75%.

The TCR beta CDR3 regions were amplified from the RNA transcripts. For the first round of RT-PCR on the TCR CDR3, the HTBI primer set was used together with the Qiagen OneStep RT-PCR kit. A second multiplex PCR round built the libraries, followed by size selection and purification. Libraries were sequenced paired-end with 100 bp reads on an Illumina HiSeq2000. From the authors' description of their analysis: SOAPnuke was used to process the raw data, throwing out any read that contained adapters or uncalled bases, had a mean Phred below 15, or lacked an exact constant-primer or identifier match. High-quality paired reads were merged with COPE v1.2.5, and unique nucleotide sequences were defined as clonotypes. Clonotypes were aligned to IMGT TRBV, TRBD and TRBJ reference segments using MiTCR v1.1. Only V-J combinations with frequency above 0.0001, covering 98% to 99.2% of repertoires, were analysed. The TCS score was defined as the ratio of F50 (clonal expansion) to E x V (chaos), calculated using BLOSUM62-based TCRdist between CDR3 peptides within each V-J. Welch's t-statistics and random forest reduced fewer than 550 V-J features to around 14, which were used in a naive Bayes classifier (R e1071). The public sequencing data were trimmed at Q25 with fastp and processed into clonotypes with MiXCR by TCRdb, which kept only in-frame beta chains. CDR3 protein duplicates are merged, each entry listing the most common genes and DNA. TCRdb's processing, not the authors' own work, is the source of the V and J calls. For this sample there are around 300,000 distinct CDR3 sequences; approximately 12% appear just once. In total, the top ten clones hold roughly 7.5% of the sample.

Hyperthyroidism patients were aged 18 to 65 years and newly diagnosed, with disease duration of less than 2 months. Patients with uncontrolled infections, other autoimmune diseases, pregnancy or lactation were excluded. Diagnoses relied on clinical symptoms, serum thyroxine and TRAb, thyroid ultrasound and orbital computed tomography. Blood from progressor patients was collected at the time of first diagnosis with hyperthyroidism, before any ophthalmopathy symptoms had appeared. PBMCs were separated from roughly 10 ml of fresh peripheral blood using Ficoll-Paque density gradient centrifugation. Patients classed as progressors first received a Graves' hyperthyroidism diagnosis and then went on to develop ophthalmopathy during follow-up. Trizol reagent was used to extract total RNA, and RNA quality was then checked on an Agilent 2100 Bioanalyzer.

The source of this sequence is a woman aged 25 to 39 with Graves' hyperthyroidism that later progressed to Graves' ophthalmopathy. Sequencing was done on a sample of blood. The sequence joins TRBV7-8 to TRBJ2-7, with 11 bases in between that match TRBD2. The CDR3 reads as follows: CASSRQHQTSGSGLEQYF. At the DNA level, the sequence is TGTGCCAGCAGCCGTCAACATCAAACTAGCGGGAGCGGGCTCGAGCAGTACTTC.